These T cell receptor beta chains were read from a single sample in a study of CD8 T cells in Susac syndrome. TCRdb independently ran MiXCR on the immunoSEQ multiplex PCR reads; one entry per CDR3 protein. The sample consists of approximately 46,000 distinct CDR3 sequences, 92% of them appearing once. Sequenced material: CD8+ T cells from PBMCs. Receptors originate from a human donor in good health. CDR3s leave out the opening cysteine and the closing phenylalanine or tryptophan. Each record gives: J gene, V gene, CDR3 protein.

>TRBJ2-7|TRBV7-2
ASSLTPGVGTYEQY
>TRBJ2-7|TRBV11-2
ASSLGPGLASEQY
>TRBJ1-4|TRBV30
AWSAGGEKLF
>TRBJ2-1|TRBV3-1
ASSRTTGVGVNGASYNEQF
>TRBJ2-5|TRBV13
ASSLVDFGTETQY
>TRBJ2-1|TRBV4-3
ASSQRGRGPEAVFYNEQF
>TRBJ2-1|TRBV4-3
ASSHQPSSVANNEQF
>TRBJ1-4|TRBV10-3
AISEHRRPLEKLF
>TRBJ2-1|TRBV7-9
ASSPYPSSYNEQF
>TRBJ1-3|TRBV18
ASSPLPGEGEGNTIY
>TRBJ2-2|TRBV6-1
ASRSPTGTGGSTNTGELF
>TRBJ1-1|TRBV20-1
SARDRAGGNTEAF